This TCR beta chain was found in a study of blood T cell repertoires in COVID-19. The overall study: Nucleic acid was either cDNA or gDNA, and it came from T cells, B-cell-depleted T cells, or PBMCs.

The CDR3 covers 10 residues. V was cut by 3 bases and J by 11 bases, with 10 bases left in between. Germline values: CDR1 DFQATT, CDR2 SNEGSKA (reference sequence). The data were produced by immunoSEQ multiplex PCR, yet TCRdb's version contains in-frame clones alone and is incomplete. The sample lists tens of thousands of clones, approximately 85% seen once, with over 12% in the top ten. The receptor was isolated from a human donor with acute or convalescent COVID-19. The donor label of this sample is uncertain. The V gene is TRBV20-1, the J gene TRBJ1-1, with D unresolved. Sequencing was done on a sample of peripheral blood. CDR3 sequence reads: CSASREQAFF. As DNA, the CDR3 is TGCAGTGCTAGTAGGGAGCAGGCTTTCTTT.